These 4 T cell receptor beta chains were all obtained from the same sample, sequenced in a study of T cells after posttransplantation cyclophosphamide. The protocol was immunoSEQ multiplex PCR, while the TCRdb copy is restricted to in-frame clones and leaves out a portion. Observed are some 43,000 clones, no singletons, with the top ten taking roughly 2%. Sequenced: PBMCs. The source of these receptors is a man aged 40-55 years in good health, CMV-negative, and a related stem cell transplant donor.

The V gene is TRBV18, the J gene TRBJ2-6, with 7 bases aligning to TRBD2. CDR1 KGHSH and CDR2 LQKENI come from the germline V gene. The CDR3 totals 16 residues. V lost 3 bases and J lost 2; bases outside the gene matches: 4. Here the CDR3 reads CASSPPGGAGANVLTF. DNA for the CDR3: TGTGCCAGCTCACCCCCGGGGGGTGCTGGGGCCAACGTCCTGACTTTC.

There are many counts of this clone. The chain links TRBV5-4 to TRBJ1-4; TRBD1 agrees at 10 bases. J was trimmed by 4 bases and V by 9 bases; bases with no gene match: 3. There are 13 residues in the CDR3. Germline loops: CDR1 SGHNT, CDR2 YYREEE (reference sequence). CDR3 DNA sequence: TGTGCCACCCGGACAGGGGGTAATGAAAAACTGTTTTTT. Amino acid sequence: CATRTGGNEKLFF.

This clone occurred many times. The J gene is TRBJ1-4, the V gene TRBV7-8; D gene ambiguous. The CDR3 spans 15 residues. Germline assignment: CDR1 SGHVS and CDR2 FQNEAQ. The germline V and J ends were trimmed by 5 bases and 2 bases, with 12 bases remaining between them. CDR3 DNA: TGTGCCAGCAGCCTGAAACTCGTCACTAATGAAAAACTGTTTTTT. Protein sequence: CASSLKLVTNEKLFF.

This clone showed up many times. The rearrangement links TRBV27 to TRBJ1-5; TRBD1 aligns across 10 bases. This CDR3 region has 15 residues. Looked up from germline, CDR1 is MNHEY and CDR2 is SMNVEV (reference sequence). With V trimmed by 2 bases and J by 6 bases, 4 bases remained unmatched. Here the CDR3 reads CASSLGGQGSQPQHF. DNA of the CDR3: TGTGCCAGCAGTTTAGGGGGACAGGGGAGTCAGCCCCAGCATTTT.